The 26 T cell receptor beta chains in this list originate from one sample, sequenced in a study of T cells in Graves' hyperthyroidism and ophthalmopathy. RNA transcripts provided the source from which TCR beta CDR3 regions were amplified. Researchers ran a first-round RT-PCR on the TCR CDR3 using the HTBI primer set. TCRdb called the multiplex PCR reads again in MiXCR, with one record for every CDR3 protein. The table has a few hundred thousand distinct CDR3 sequences, roughly 50% seen once. The sequencing input was peripheral blood or thyroid tissue (not recorded which). The source is a woman aged 18-29 years with Graves' hyperthyroidism.

This chain links TRBV7-9 with TRBJ2-5; D may be TRBD1 (7 bases). There are 12 residues in the CDR3. Germline CDR1 SEHNR, CDR2 FQNEAQ (reference sequence). Trimming shortened V by 4 bases and J by 11 bases, and 14 bases separated the two germline ends. The DNA for the CDR3 is TGTGCCAGCAGCTCGGAGGGGGCGACTCAGTACTTC. Translation gives CASSSEGATQYF.

CDR3 sequence reads: CASSPAGSGYGYTF. CDR3 nucleotide sequence: TGTGCCAGCAGCCCGGCCGGGTCGGGGTATGGCTACACCTTC. The chain combines TRBV9 with TRBJ1-2, with no clear D. Trimming took off 4 bases at V and 5 bases at J, with 15 bases between the two ends. The germline V gene has CDR1 SGDLS and CDR2 YYNGEE. The CDR3 spans 14 residues.

A remark on this clonotype: One base away lies a much larger clone, so this may be a sequencing read error. The chain has TRBV6-5 and TRBJ1-3, with TRBD1 matching 8 bases. Germline V gives CDR1 MNHEY, CDR2 SVGAGI. The length of the CDR3 is 15 residues. The CDR3 reads CASSPGQGPGDTIYF. The CDR3, as DNA: TGTGCCAGCAGCCCCGGACAGGGACCTGGAGACACCATATATTTT.

The gene calls are TRBV7-2 and TRBJ2-7; possible D gene TRBD1, 5 bases. CDR3 length: 14 residues. CDR1 and CDR2 (germline): SGHTA, FQGNSA. V was shortened by 4 bases and J by 5 bases, with 15 bases between the two germline ends. The CDR3 nucleotides read TGTGCCAGCAGCTCCCCGACAGTTAGTAACGAGCAGTACTTC. It codes for CASSSPTVSNEQYF.

The V call is TRBV5-1, the J call TRBJ2-7; 11 bases are shared with TRBD2. The CDR3 sequence is 14 residues long. Germline V gives CDR1 SGHRS, CDR2 YFSETQ. V lost 4 bases to trimming and J lost 4 bases; unmatched junction nucleotides: 4. The CDR3 region is CASSQGTSGYEQYF. The CDR3 nucleotides are TGCGCCAGCAGCCAGGGGACTAGCGGATACGAGCAGTACTTC.

This clonotype was recorded many times. The V and J genes are TRBV6-6 and TRBJ2-5, with D maybe TRBD1 (6 bases). The CDR3 covers 14 residues. V shed 5 bases and J shed 5 bases, with 15 bases lying between them. Germline CDR1 MNHNY, CDR2 SVGAGI (reference sequence). For the CDR3, the DNA is TGTGCCAGCAGTGCCCTCCCGCAGGGGGAGACCCAGTACTTC. Translating it yields CASSALPQGETQYF.

This clonotype came up many times. V usage is TRBV12-3 or TRBV12-4 and J usage is TRBJ2-7; TRBD1 aligns across 10 bases. V trimming: 6 bases; J trimming: 6 bases; junction bases outside the gene matches: 11. The CDR3 length is 15 residues. The CDR3 bases are TGTGCCAGCAGCCCAAGGGGACAGGGGAGTTCCGAGCAGTACTTC. Translating gives CASSPRGQGSSEQYF.

This clonotype was picked up many times. The chain has TRBV12-3 or TRBV12-4 and TRBJ2-7; D is perhaps TRBD1 or TRBD2 (6 bases each). The CDR3 is 15 residues long. V was cut by 3 bases and J by 4 bases, with 16 bases left in between. DNA of the CDR3: TGTGCCAGCAGTTTGTACGGGGGCGAAGGTTACGAGCAGTACTTC. Amino acids: CASSLYGGEGYEQYF.

The rearrangement uses TRBV7-6 and TRBJ2-7; D is perhaps TRBD2 (5 bases). This CDR3 comprises 14 residues. V lost 0 bases and J lost 4, with 10 bases in between. Germline assignment: CDR1 SGHVS and CDR2 FNYEAQ. The CDR3 coding sequence is TGTGCCAGCAGCTTAGCGGGAGTTTGGTACGAGCAGTACTTC. It encodes CASSLAGVWYEQYF.

The chain joins TRBV24-1 to TRBJ1-5; D call uncertain. The CDR3 covers 13 residues. Trimming stripped 6 bases from V and 1 base from J, with 6 bases between. The germline gives CDR1 KGHDR, CDR2 SFDVKD. DNA of the CDR3: TGTGCCACCAGTCCCCGAAGCAATCAGCCCCAGCATTTT. Its protein product is CATSPRSNQPQHF.

V is TRBV14 and J is TRBJ2-5; D unclear. V was trimmed by 1 base and J by 7 bases, leaving 4 bases between them. Germline assignment: CDR1 SGHDN and CDR2 FVKESK. The CDR3 runs 11 residues. The CDR3 DNA is TGTGCCAGCAGCCAAGTGGGGACCCAGTACTTC. Translation: CASSQVGTQYF.

This clonotype appeared a single time. This chain links TRBV5-1 with TRBJ1-6; tentatively, D is TRBD1 (6 bases). CDR3 size: 15 residues. Trimming shortened V by 4 bases and J by 7 bases, and 15 bases separated the two germline ends. From germline, CDR1 is SGHRS and CDR2 YFSETQ. The CDR3 spells CASSATGTENSPLHF. The DNA for the CDR3 is TGCGCCAGCAGCGCAACAGGGACGGAGAATTCACCCCTCCACTTT. Looking up the rest from reference TRBV5-1 and TRBJ1-6 gives the full variable domain: KAGVTQTPRYLIKTRGQQVTLSCSPISGHRSVSWYQQTPGQGLQFLFEYFSETQRNKGNFPGRFSGRQFSNSRSEMNVSTLELGDSALYLCASSATGTENSPLHFGNGTRLTVT.

V usage is TRBV12-3 or TRBV12-4 and J usage is TRBJ1-5, with 12 bases matching TRBD1. Unmatched junction bases numbered 12, after V lost 8 bases and J lost 7 bases. The CDR3 has 16 residues. Here the CDR3 DNA reads TGTGCCAGCGGAAGACTGCCCGGGACAGGGGGCCAGCCCCAGCATTTT. Its translation is CASGRLPGTGGQPQHF.

The rearrangement uses TRBV20-1 and TRBJ2-3; 7 bases are shared with TRBD1. V was pared by 2 bases and J by 5 bases, with 4 bases of the junction left unmatched. CDR3 size: 13 residues. Germline loops: CDR1 DFQATT, CDR2 SNEGSKA (reference sequence). The CDR3, as DNA: TGCAGTGCTAGAAGACAGGGTGGAGATACGCAGTATTTT. Translating it yields CSARRQGGDTQYF.

The chain recombines TRBV25-1 with TRBJ1-2; D is ambiguous. From germline, CDR1 is MGHDK and CDR2 SYGVNS. Trimming took 4 bases from V and 8 from J, leaving 11 bases between them. The CDR3 is 12 residues long. CDR3 bases: TGTGCCAGCAGTGCTAGTATGGGAGGCTACACCTTC. It translates to CASSASMGGYTF.

Details on this clonotype: One end of the junction does not line up with germline, which may come from a read error. The CDR3 reads CSASLDRGNNEAFF. The CDR3 nucleotides are TGCAGTGCTAGTCTGGACAGGGGAAACAATGAAGCTTTCTTT. The V call is TRBV20-1, the J call TRBJ1-1; 9 bases match TRBD1. Per the germline V gene, CDR1 is DFQATT and CDR2 is SNEGSKA (reference sequence). The CDR3 runs to 14 residues.

The chain combines TRBV20-1 with TRBJ2-1, with 8 positions matching TRBD2. CDR1 is DFQATT, CDR2 SNEGSKA, per germline (reference sequence). V lost 6 bases, J lost 2 bases, and 6 bases stayed unmatched. The CDR3 totals 14 residues. Here the CDR3 DNA reads TGCAGTGCAACCACTAGCGGAGCCTACAATGAGCAGTTCTTC. Amino acids: CSATTSGAYNEQFF.

This clonotype was seen ten or more times. The J gene is TRBJ1-6, the V gene TRBV9; 10 bases line up with TRBD1. CDR1 SGDLS and CDR2 YYNGEE come from the germline V gene. The J segment lost 7 bases and the V segment lost 3 bases, leaving 7 bases of the junction unmatched. The CDR3 has 16 amino acids. CDR3 in DNA: TGTGCCAGCAGCGATCCGGGACAGGGGACCAATTCACCCCTCCACTTT. It translates to CASSDPGQGTNSPLHF.

This chain uses TRBV7-2 with TRBJ1-3; 7 bases align to TRBD1. Trimming at V came to 6 bases and at J to 5 bases, leaving 7 bases not matched to a gene. CDR1 and CDR2 (germline): SGHTA, FQGNSA. The CDR3 is 14 residues long. CDR3 amino acids: CASSRQGGRNTIYF. DNA of the CDR3: TGTGCCAGCAGTCGACAGGGCGGGAGAAACACCATATATTTT.

The chain carries TRBV6-4 and TRBJ2-6; 7 positions agree with TRBD1. The ends lost 3 bases at V and 0 bases at J; junction bases unmatched: 11. CDR1 and CDR2 (germline): MRHNA, SNTAGT. The CDR3 length is 19 residues. The CDR3 here is CASSESTGTAISGANVLTF. The CDR3 DNA sequence: TGTGCCAGCAGTGAAAGCACCGGGACAGCGATCTCTGGGGCCAACGTCCTGACTTTC.

At least ten counts were recorded for this clonotype. One junction end does not reproduce the germline sequence, and a read error may be involved. The V and J genes are TRBV7-7 and TRBJ2-2; the D call may be TRBD1 or TRBD2 (5 bases each). CDR3 length: 17 amino acids. Germline CDR1 and CDR2: SSHAT and FNYEAQ (reference sequence). CDR3 amino acids: CASSPTLGGVDTGELFF. As DNA, the CDR3 is TGTGCTAGCAGCCCGACTCTTGGGGGAGTGGACACCGGGGAGCTGTTTTTT.

This clonotype turned up a few times. The chain couples TRBV30 to TRBJ2-7, with TRBD1 matching 10 bases. The germline CDR1 and CDR2 sequences are GTSNPN and SVGIG (reference sequence). V lost 3 bases to trimming and J lost 5 bases; unmatched junction nucleotides: 4. The CDR3 has 13 amino acids. The CDR3 reads CAWSRDRGDEQYF. The CDR3 region has the DNA TGTGCCTGGAGCCGGGACAGGGGAGACGAGCAGTACTTC.

The chain couples TRBV5-1 to TRBJ2-5; weak D call: TRBD1 (6 bases). V was pared by 1 base and J by 5 bases, with 12 bases between. Germline V CDR1 and CDR2: SGHRS, YFSETQ. This CDR3 contains 14 residues. The CDR3, as DNA: TGCGCCAGCAGCTTGATGGGGCAGGGGGAGACCCAGTACTTC. It is translated as CASSLMGQGETQYF.

In this sample, this clonotype turned up many times. This rearrangement joins TRBV6-5 to TRBJ2-7, with 7 bases aligning to TRBD1. There are 15 residues in the CDR3. From germline, CDR1 is MNHEY and CDR2 SVGAGI. J lost 0 bases, V lost 2 bases, and 4 bases had no gene match. CDR3 in amino acids: CASSYTGQSSYEQYF. Written as DNA, the CDR3 is TGTGCCAGCAGTTACACGGGACAGAGCTCCTACGAGCAGTACTTC.

Ten or more counts support this clonotype. The gene calls are TRBV5-8 and TRBJ1-6, with D hard to call. This CDR3 is 16 amino acids long. V lost 4 bases, J lost 0 bases, and 11 bases lay in between. Germline V gene sequence: CDR1 SGHTS, CDR2 YDEGEE. CDR3 sequence reads: CASSPRVGSYNSPLHF. The CDR3 bases are TGTGCCAGCAGCCCAAGGGTCGGCTCCTATAATTCACCCCTCCACTTT.

This clonotype was observed many times. V and J are TRBV18 and TRBJ1-1; the D is unclear. The CDR3 totals 14 residues. Deletions cut 2 bases from V and 5 bases from J, with 12 bases between. The germline CDR1 and CDR2 sequences are KGHSH and LQKENI. The CDR3 loop reads CASSPGGIGTEAFF. CDR3 sequence (DNA): TGTGCCAGCTCACCAGGAGGGATTGGGACTGAAGCTTTCTTT.